This TCR beta chain is drawn from a study of control samples from healthy donors and cancer patients. Looked up from germline, CDR1 is KGHDR and CDR2 is SFDVKD. This CDR3 region has 19 residues. The trim removed 3 bases at V and 2 bases at J, leaving 10 bases unmatched. Profiling relied on immunoSEQ multiplex PCR, and the TCRdb table lists in-frame clones only, not all of them. The profile shows around 100,000 clones, approximately 92% of them singletons. The TCR was taken from a human donor in good health. The donor label of this sample is uncertain. Sequencing input: blood. The chain recombines TRBV24-1 with TRBJ2-6; 9 bases match TRBD1. DNA for the CDR3: TGTGCCACCAGTGATAGCCTCGGGACAGGGAAAACTGGGGCCAACGTCCTGACTTTC. It is translated as CATSDSLGTGKTGANVLTF.